This T cell receptor (beta chain) was sequenced during a study of cytomegalovirus exposure and HLA in healthy donors (dated by TCRdb to the late 2010s). Notes on the research overall: According to a later analysis, the 120 validation repertoires were produced on the same platform as the approximately 600 repertoires of the first cohort. To predict cytomegalovirus infection status, the study brought together high-throughput TCR immunosequencing, statistical association of individual TCRs with disease status, and machine learning. Besides the first cohort of around 700 subjects, a separate validation cohort made up of roughly 120 different subjects was used. The aim of the study was to test whether cataloging public T cell receptors could identify signatures of past pathogen exposure.

Beyond this particular receptor, the publication reports: Most TCR sequences were seen in very few donors, while some public TCRs were found in many individuals. A few of the identified cytomegalovirus-associated TCR beta chains were confirmed in vitro to be specific for cytomegalovirus antigens. A total of fewer than 200 TCR beta chains were listed by the study as associated with cytomegalovirus. It was suggested by the authors that the approach could potentially be generalized to other disease states and immunological phenotypes. The classifier was reported to diagnose cytomegalovirus status with high specificity and sensitivity in both the original and validation cohorts. All 120 or so repertoires were used to score co-occurrence in the validation cohort in a later analysis, because that analysis had no HLA typing for the cohort. A later analysis found that TCRs clustered in the first cohort also tended to co-occur in the 120 validation repertoires, with more than 90% of cluster scores above 0.

With respect to this clone: No antigen is known for it. No base qualities exist here, and no much larger clone lies one base off it.

Separate from the approximately 700-subject first cohort, the validation cohort of 90 to 150 subjects was the group to which the donors belonged. Library preparation was by the immunoSEQ multiplex PCR assay. In the original analysis: A statistical classification framework was built to diagnose cytomegalovirus status from the catalog of TCR beta chain sequences. TCRdb carries this immuneACCESS record with in-frame sequences only. Its versions omit some clonotypes, under half of them owing to an unresolved V gene in the studies checked, with the rest unexplained. V and J calls and clone size are copied from that table; D and trimming were computed from the DNA. This sample gives about 200,000 clones in total; 80% to 90% of them show up just once. Jointly, the top ten make up 2.9% of the sample. V gives up 4 bases and J gives up 3 bases, and the segment between their germline ends measures 14 bases. The germline V gene yields SGHRS for CDR1 and YFSETQ for CDR2. The CDR3 covers 14 residues, taking in both the cysteine and the phenylalanine. The sequence is cut down to CDR3 DNA, 42 bases in frame from base 1.

Sequenced sample: PBMCs. The origin of this receptor is a woman aged 18-29 years in good health and CMV-seronegative. The V and J genes are TRBV5-1 and TRBJ2-7, with TRBD2 tentatively as D gene (7 bases match). The CDR3 corresponds to CASSGGGRGYEQYF. Read as DNA, the sequence is TGCGCCAGCAGCGGCGGGGGCCGGGGCTACGAGCAGTACTTC.